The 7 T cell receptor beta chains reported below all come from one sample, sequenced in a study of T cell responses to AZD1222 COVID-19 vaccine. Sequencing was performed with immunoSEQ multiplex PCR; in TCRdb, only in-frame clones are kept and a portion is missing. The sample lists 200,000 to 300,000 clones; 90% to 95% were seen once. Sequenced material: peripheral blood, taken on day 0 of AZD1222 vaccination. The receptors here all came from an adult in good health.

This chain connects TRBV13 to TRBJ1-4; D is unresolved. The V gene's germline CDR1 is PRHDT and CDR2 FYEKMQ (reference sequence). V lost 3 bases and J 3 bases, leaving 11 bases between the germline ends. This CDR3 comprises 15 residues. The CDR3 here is CASSFSGGPNEKLFF. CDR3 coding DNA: TGTGCCAGCAGCTTCTCGGGAGGGCCTAATGAAAAACTGTTTTTT.

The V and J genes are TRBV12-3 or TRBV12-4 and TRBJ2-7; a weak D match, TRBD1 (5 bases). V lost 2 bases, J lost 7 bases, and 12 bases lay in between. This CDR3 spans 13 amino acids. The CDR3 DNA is TGTGCCAGCAGTTTATTAGCAGGGCAGGAGCAGTACTTC. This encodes CASSLLAGQEQYF.

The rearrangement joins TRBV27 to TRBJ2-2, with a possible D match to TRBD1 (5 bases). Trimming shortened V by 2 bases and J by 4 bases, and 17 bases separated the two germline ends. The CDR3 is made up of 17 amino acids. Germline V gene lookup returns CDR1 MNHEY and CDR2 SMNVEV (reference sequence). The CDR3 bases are TGTGCCAGCAGTTTAATAGGGGTGGGTAGTTCCACCGGGGAGCTGTTTTTT. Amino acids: CASSLIGVGSSTGELFF.

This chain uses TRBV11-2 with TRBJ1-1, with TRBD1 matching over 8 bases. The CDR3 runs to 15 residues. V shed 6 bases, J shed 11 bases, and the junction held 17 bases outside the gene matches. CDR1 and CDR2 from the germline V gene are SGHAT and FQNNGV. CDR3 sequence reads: CASSQAGGVGSGAFF. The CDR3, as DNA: TGTGCCAGCAGTCAAGCAGGGGGCGTCGGTTCTGGTGCTTTCTTT.

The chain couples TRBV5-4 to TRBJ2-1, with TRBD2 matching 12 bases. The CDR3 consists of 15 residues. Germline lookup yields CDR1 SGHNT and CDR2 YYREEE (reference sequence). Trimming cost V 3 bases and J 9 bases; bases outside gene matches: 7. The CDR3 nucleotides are TGTGCCAGCAGCTATGGACTAGCGGGATATCTTGAGCAGTTCTTC. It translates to CASSYGLAGYLEQFF.

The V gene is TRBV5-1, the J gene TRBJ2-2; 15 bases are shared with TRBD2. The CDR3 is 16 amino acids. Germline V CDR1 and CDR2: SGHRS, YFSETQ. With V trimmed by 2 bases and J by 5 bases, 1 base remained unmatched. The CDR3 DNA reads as TGCGCCAGCAGCTTTGGGACTAGCGGGGGGACCGGGGAGCTGTTTTTT. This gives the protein CASSFGTSGGTGELFF.

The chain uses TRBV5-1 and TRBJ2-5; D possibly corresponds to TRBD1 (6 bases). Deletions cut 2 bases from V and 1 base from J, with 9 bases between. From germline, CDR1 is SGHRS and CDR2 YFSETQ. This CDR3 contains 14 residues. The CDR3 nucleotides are TGCGCCAGCAGCTTCCAGGGGCCCCAAGAGACCCAGTACTTC. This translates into CASSFQGPQETQYF.